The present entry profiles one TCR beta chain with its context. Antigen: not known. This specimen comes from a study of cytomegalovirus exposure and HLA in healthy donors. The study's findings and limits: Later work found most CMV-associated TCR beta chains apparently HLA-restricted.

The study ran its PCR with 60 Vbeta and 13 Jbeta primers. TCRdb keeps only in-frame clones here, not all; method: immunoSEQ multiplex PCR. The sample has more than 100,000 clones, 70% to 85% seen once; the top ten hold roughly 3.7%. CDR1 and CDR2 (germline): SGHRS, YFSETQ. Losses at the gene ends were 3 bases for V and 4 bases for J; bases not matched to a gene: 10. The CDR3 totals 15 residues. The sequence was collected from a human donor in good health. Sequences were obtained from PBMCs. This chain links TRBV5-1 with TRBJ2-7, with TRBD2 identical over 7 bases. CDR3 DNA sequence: TGCGCCAGCAGCTGGGGGGGATCTGAATTGTACGAGCAGTACTTC. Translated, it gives CASSWGGSELYEQYF.